The clone carrying this TCR beta chain appeared a single time. Its specificity is not known. CDR3 length: 15 residues. Germline CDR1 LNHNV, CDR2 YYDKDF (reference sequence). Trimming pared 0 bases from V and 5 bases from J, leaving 13 bases between. The data were obtained in a study of cytomegalovirus exposure and HLA in healthy donors. Study-level findings and limits: Investigators reported 150 to 200 TCR beta chains as tied to cytomegalovirus. Reportedly, cytomegalovirus status was diagnosed with high sensitivity and specificity.

Measured with immunoSEQ multiplex PCR; TCRdb has only the in-frame clones, and not every one. Seen here are 150,000 to 180,000 clones, 75% to 90% observed once, and the top ten hold 20% to 25%. Sequencing used PBMCs. V is TRBV15 and J is TRBJ1-1; possibly TRBD1 for D (6 bases). The receptor comes from a young man in good health and CMV-seropositive. The CDR3, as DNA: TGTGCCACCAGCAGAGATCGCGACACAGGGACTGAAGCTTTCTTT. It codes for CATSRDRDTGTEAFF.